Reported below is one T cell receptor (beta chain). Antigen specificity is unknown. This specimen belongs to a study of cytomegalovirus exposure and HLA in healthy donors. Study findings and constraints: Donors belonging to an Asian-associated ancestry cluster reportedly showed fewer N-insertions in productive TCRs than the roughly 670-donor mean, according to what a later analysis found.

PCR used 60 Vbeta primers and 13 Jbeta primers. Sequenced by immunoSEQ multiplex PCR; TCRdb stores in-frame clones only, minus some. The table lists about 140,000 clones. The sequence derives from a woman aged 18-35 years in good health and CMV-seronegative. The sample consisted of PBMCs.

In DNA form, the CDR3 reads TGTGCCTGGAGTGTTTCGGGTTTGGAGACCCAGTACTTC. It codes for CAWSVSGLETQYF. The chain combines TRBV30 with TRBJ2-5; D unclear. Trimming took 0 bases from V and 5 from J, leaving 10 bases between them. Germline V gene lookup returns CDR1 GTSNPN and CDR2 SVGIG (reference sequence). The CDR3 is made up of 13 amino acids.